Below are 12 T cell receptor beta chains sequenced from a single sample in a study of CD8 T cells in Susac syndrome. The RNA input was about 0.5 to 1 ug, and it was reverse transcribed with random hexamers. MiXCR, applied by TCRdb to the immunoSEQ multiplex PCR reads, yields one record per CDR3 protein. The sample includes about 170,000 distinct CDR3 sequences, approximately 93% of them seen just once. The material sequenced was CD4+ T cells from PBMCs. These receptors all come from a human donor with multiple sclerosis.

The table lists this clonotype with a count of one. The gene calls are TRBV20-1 and TRBJ2-5; a weak D match, TRBD1 (6 bases). Germline CDR1 reads DFQATT; CDR2 reads SNEGSKA (reference sequence). Between the trimmed V and J ends, which lost 3 bases and 0 bases, there was a span of 11 bases. This CDR3 has 14 amino acids. CDR3 region: CSARVGANQETQYF. The DNA of the CDR3 is TGCAGTGCTAGGGTGGGGGCCAACCAAGAGACCCAGTACTTC.

The rearrangement links TRBV19 to TRBJ2-2; 7 nucleotides match TRBD2. CDR1 LNHDA and CDR2 SQIVND come from the germline V gene (reference sequence). V gave up 3 bases and J gave up 4 bases; unmatched junction bases: 11. The CDR3 spans 17 residues. The DNA for the CDR3 is TGTGCCAGTAGTATTCCTAGCGGAAAGAGGTTCACCGGGGAGCTGTTTTTT. It specifies CASSIPSGKRFTGELFF. The variable domain in full, completed from reference TRBV19 and TRBJ2-2, reads DGGITQSPKYLFRKEGQNVTLSCEQNLNHDAMYWYRQDPGQGLRLIYYSQIVNDFQKGDIAEGYSVSREKKESFPLTVTSAQKNPTAFYLCASSIPSGKRFTGELFFGEGSRLTVL.

This chain joins TRBV18 and TRBJ2-3; 13 nucleotides agree with TRBD2. After removal of 1 base from V and 2 bases from J, the junction contained 3 bases not matched to a gene. CDR3 length: 17 residues. Germline values: CDR1 KGHSH, CDR2 LQKENI. The DNA of the CDR3 is TGTGCCAGCTCACCACGGACTAGCGGGGGATCCACAGATACGCAGTATTTT. Encoded protein: CASSPRTSGGSTDTQYF.

The rearrangement links TRBV6-2 or TRBV6-3 to TRBJ2-5; TRBD1 or TRBD2 may be the D gene (5 bases each). This CDR3 spans 16 amino acids. CDR1 is MNHEY, CDR2 SVGEGT, per germline. The V gene lost 8 bases and the J gene lost 5 bases, with 24 bases spanning the gap. The CDR3 is CASGMLPGLGEETQYF. In nucleotides, the CDR3 is TGTGCCAGCGGCATGCTTCCCGGGCTAGGGGAGGAGACCCAGTACTTC.

The CDR3 nucleotides read TGTGCCAGCAGCCAGGACAGGACCATTAAAAGCTCTGGGGCCAACGTCCTGACTTTC. It yields the protein CASSQDRTIKSSGANVLTF. The chain carries TRBV28 and TRBJ2-6, with 7 positions matching TRBD1. Germline lookup yields CDR1 MDHEN and CDR2 SYDVKM. This CDR3 spans 19 amino acids. V lost 6 bases to trimming and J lost 0 bases; unmatched junction nucleotides: 14.

V and J are TRBV7-9 and TRBJ2-1, with 8 bases that match TRBD2. Losses at the gene ends were 4 bases for V and 2 bases for J; bases not matched to a gene: 7. Germline V gene data show CDR1 as SEHNR and CDR2 as FQNEAQ (reference sequence). The CDR3 totals 16 residues. The CDR3 nucleotides are TGTGCCAGCAGCTCCGGCGGGGGGACGACCTACAATGAGCAGTTCTTC. Residues: CASSSGGGTTYNEQFF. Full variable domain (remainder filled in from reference TRBV7-9 and TRBJ2-1): DTGVSQNPRHKITKRGQNVTFRCDPISEHNRLYWYRQTLGQGPEFLTYFQNEAQLEKSRLLSDRFSAERPKGSFSTLEIQRTEQGDSAMYLCASSSGGGTTYNEQFFGPGTRLTVL.

This clonotype is a singleton in its sample. The chain is built from TRBV4-3 and TRBJ1-1; no clear D. The CDR3 spans 16 residues. Trimming removed 0 bases from V and 0 bases from J, with 11 bases in between. Germline CDR1 reads LGHNA; CDR2 reads YSLEER. In DNA, the CDR3 is TGCGCCAGCAGCCAAGATATCCGAGGGATGAACACTGAAGCTTTCTTT. This codes for CASSQDIRGMNTEAFF.

The CDR3 DNA is TGTGCCAGCAAACAATCTAGTACAAATAGGGAGACCCAGTACTTC. As protein: CASKQSSTNRETQYF. V gene TRBV2 combines with J gene TRBJ2-5; D gene uncertain. The CDR3 has 15 residues. Germline V lookup: CDR1 SNHLY, CDR2 FYNNEI. V dropped 7 bases and J dropped 5 bases, with 20 bases sitting between them.

The sample holds one count of this clonotype. The chain carries TRBV7-2 and TRBJ2-5; maybe TRBD2 (7 bases). CDR1 is SGHTA, CDR2 FQGNSA, per germline. V shed 5 bases and J shed 13 bases, with 17 bases lying between them. The CDR3 covers 12 residues. CDR3 sequence reads: CASSGGWGGRYF. The DNA of the CDR3 is TGTGCCAGCAGCGGGGGCTGGGGCGGGAGGTACTTC.

The CDR3 sequence: CASSFFFRGNYGYTF. CDR3 DNA sequence: TGTGCCAGCAGTTTCTTCTTTAGGGGGAACTATGGCTACACCTTC. This chain uses TRBV28 with TRBJ1-2, with D tentatively TRBD1 (6 bases). The germline CDR1 and CDR2 sequences are MDHEN and SYDVKM. This CDR3 is 15 amino acids long. V was cut by 3 bases and J by 2 bases, with 13 bases left in between.

This chain joins TRBV6-2 or TRBV6-3 and TRBJ2-7, with no clear D. Trimming took off 6 bases at V and 1 base at J, with 10 bases between the two ends. The germline gives CDR1 MNHEY, CDR2 SVGEGT. The CDR3 is 13 amino acids. CDR3 in DNA: TGTGCCAGCAGCGACGGGCATTCCTACGAGCAGTACTTC. Amino acid sequence: CASSDGHSYEQYF.

The chain links TRBV30 to TRBJ1-6; D is possibly TRBD1 (5 bases). This CDR3 contains 15 residues. Germline V gene data show CDR1 as GTSNPN and CDR2 as SVGIG (reference sequence). The germline V and J ends were trimmed by 2 bases and 10 bases, with 18 bases remaining between them. CDR3 DNA sequence: TGTGCCTGGAGTCGGGACTCCGGAGGTCGGTCACCCCTCCACTTT. Amino acid sequence: CAWSRDSGGRSPLHF. Together with reference TRBV30 and TRBJ1-6, the CDR3 gives the full variable domain: SQTIHQWPATLVQPVGSPLSLECTVEGTSNPNLYWYRQAAGRGLQLLFYSVGIGQISSEVPQNLSASRPQDRQFILSSKKLLLSDSGFYLCAWSRDSGGRSPLHFGNGTRLTVT.